Sequencing of this T cell receptor (beta chain) was carried out in a study of neurological immune-mediated disorders. This clonotype was seen ten or more times. Its antigen is currently unknown. Study-level points and caveats: Association with the multiple sclerosis repertoire cluster was not found for any clinical or MRI feature. In HTLV-1-associated myelopathy, TCR clonal expansion was greatest, and in multiple sclerosis it was least, below healthy controls.

TCRdb independently ran MiXCR on the 5' RACE reads; one entry per CDR3 protein. The sample gives some 57,000 distinct CDR3 sequences, 3.8% of which show up once; over 5% is in the top ten. The V gene's germline CDR1 is KGHSH and CDR2 LQKENI. This CDR3 is 12 amino acids long. The germline V and J ends were trimmed by 5 bases and 6 bases, with 10 bases remaining between them. Sequenced: PBMCs. The receptor was isolated from a man in his fifties or sixties with multiple sclerosis. The chain employs TRBV18 and TRBJ1-1; D ambiguous. CDR3 residues: CASSNSSAEAFF. The CDR3, as DNA: TGTGCCAGCTCAAATTCGAGCGCTGAAGCTTTCTTT. The full variable domain, its missing parts supplied by reference TRBV18 and TRBJ1-1, is NAGVMQNPRHLVRRRGQEARLRCSPMKGHSHVYWYRQLPEEGLKFMVYLQKENIIDESGMPKERFSAEFPKEGPSILRIQQVVRGDSAAYFCASSNSSAEAFFGQGTRLTVV.